This T cell receptor (beta chain) came from a study of CD8 T cells in ankylosing spondylitis (dated by TCRdb to 2016 to 2017). As for the study more broadly: T cell receptor beta repertoires were profiled in healthy donors and ankylosing spondylitis patients so that disease-linked TCR variants could be found. The full study cohort comprised 20 to 30 ankylosing spondylitis patients and approximately 100 healthy donors. Peripheral blood was sampled, and synovial fluid was additionally collected from ankylosing spondylitis patients.

The investigation overall reported the following: A CD8+ phenotype was shown by the disease-linked clones, which were found at relatively low frequencies in peripheral blood. Significant enrichment of the disease-linked clones was reported in matched synovial fluid samples from ankylosing spondylitis patients. A TCR beta motif of several highly homologous amino acid variants appeared characteristic of blood from ankylosing spondylitis patients. Some TCR beta motif variants had previously been reported in synovial fluid and blood of reactive arthritis patients, which suggested common disease-initiation mechanisms.

The CDR3 holds 14 amino acids from the cysteine to the phenylalanine. Only the CDR3 region is kept as DNA, spanning 42 bases read in frame from base 1. From the germline V gene, CDR1 is SGHRS and CDR2 is YFSETQ. Ends trimmed: V by 0 bases, J by 5 bases; bases unmatched to a gene: 2. This clonotype has just a few counts. The antigen it binds to is not known. No clone much larger than this one lies a single base away; base qualities are absent. Sequenced on an Illumina HiSeq 2500. TCR beta libraries were prepared by quantitative 5'-RACE with molecular barcodes. From the authors' description of their analysis: A new computational method, built on a probabilistic model of VDJ rearrangement, was used to identify disease-linked TCR variants. TCRdb reprocessing: public reads trimmed at Q25 with fastp, clones called with MiXCR, in-frame beta chains kept. Rows are combined by CDR3 protein, so each entry shows the most common genes and DNA. These V and J calls rely on TCRdb rather than the paper's analysis. The sample table shows 390,000 or so distinct CDR3 sequences, and around 20% are seen once. The top ten constitute roughly 16% of the sample.

This TCR derives from a male donor with ankylosing spondylitis. This chain is built from TRBV5-1 and TRBJ1-2; TRBD1 fits 9 bases in the junction. Sequenced sample: blood, either unsorted or a sorted T cell fraction (not recorded which). The CDR3 protein is CASSLVGTGYGYTF. The base sequence is TGCGCCAGCAGCTTGGTCGGGACAGGGTATGGCTACACCTTC.